This T cell receptor (beta chain) was documented in a study of cytotoxic CD8 clonotypes in ibrutinib-treated CLL (dated by TCRdb to the early 2020s). Regarding the complete study: The cohort had some eleven relapsed/refractory and around 16 treatment-naive patients; under 18 were IGHV unmutated. Responses were partial in roughly 24 patients and complete in 2; after median about 5.5 years follow-up, about 15 stayed in remission and some twelve progressed. Cryopreserved peripheral blood mononuclear cells were collected at three points: before therapy, at response, and at either sustained remission or disease progression. Of the approximately 91 people in the trial, approximately 24 had longitudinal samples available. Response samples were taken after a median of roughly eleven months on treatment, ranging from about 6 to 36 months. An average of around 260,000 productive templates and 94,082 productive rearrangements was obtained per sample. All remission and progressive disease samples were collected while patients were still receiving ibrutinib.

Overall results and qualifications from the work: Baseline clonality exceeded that of age-matched healthy donors and correlated strongly with circulating CD8+ T-cell counts. An increase in clonality was observed at ibrutinib response, with clonality remaining stable during sustained remission and falling back toward baseline at progression. Sustained-remission and progressing patients did not have matched sampling times, and lymph node repertoires were not examined. Public clonotypes were rare and either shrank or stayed stable during treatment, and the rise in clonality at ibrutinib response reflected expansion of private clonotypes.

As concerns this clone: This receptor's antigen is unknown. Within one base of it there is no much larger clone, and no base qualities were kept.

There are 16 amino acids in the CDR3, from cysteine to phenylalanine inclusive. Solely the CDR3 DNA is kept, with 48 bases framed from the first base. CDR1 MNHNS and CDR2 SASEGT are derived from the germline V gene. V and J lose 4 bases and 0 bases, and a span of 12 bases separates them. The time point label, as the study defines it: about a year on ibrutinib. For TCR beta library preparation, roughly 2 micrograms of genomic DNA were extracted from the cryopreserved PBMCs. Longitudinal blood samples from CLL patients on ibrutinib monotherapy were analyzed using high-throughput TCR beta sequencing. The patients were enrolled in a single-center, open-label phase 2 trial of ibrutinib monotherapy. A MiSeq instrument was used for deep resolution sequencing, which targeted depths ranging from 1 in 1 million up to 1 in 200,000 T cells, with coverage averaging 10x for each clonotype. The immunoSEQ hsTCRB Kit was used to generate the TCR beta libraries. The published analysis was carried out like this. Data were analyzed with ImmunoSEQ Data Assistant and ImmunoSEQ Analyzer, with V, D and J genes assigned per IMGT definitions. Clonality was computed as one minus normalized Shannon entropy of productive rearrangement frequencies, ranging from 0 to 1. Public clonotype analysis was restricted to overrepresented clonotypes comprising at least 0.05% of each patient's repertoire. Repertoires from some 13 age-matched healthy donors in immuneACCESS were used as clonality controls. TCRdb's version of the immuneACCESS table is confined to in-frame rearrangements and falls short of the full clone set. An unresolved V gene accounts for under half of the shortfall where checked; the remainder is of unknown origin. That table gives V, J and clone size, and the DNA gave D and trimming. The sample table records about 140,000 clones; 91% of these occur just once. The ten largest clones represent under 14% of the sample.

Here the sequenced sample was PBMCs, taken after 12 months of ibrutinib treatment. The source of this sequence is a human donor with chronic lymphocytic leukemia. Recombination linked TRBV6-1 to TRBJ2-2; the D region possibly corresponds to TRBD2 (5 bases align). The nucleotide sequence is given as TGTGCCAGCAGTGGCGGACTGATTTCGAACACCGGGGAGCTGTTTTTT. This gives the protein CASSGGLISNTGELFF.